These 24 T cell receptor beta chains originate from one sample sequenced in a study of blood T cells in healthy people across ages. Then a second PCR, running roughly 7 to 11 cycles, was carried out with a sample-barcoded 5' primer and a J-beta primer mix. Using its own MiXCR run on the 5' RACE reads, TCRdb lists one record per CDR3 protein. The sample holds about 640,000 distinct CDR3 sequences, 58% seen once. Sample: blood. The origin of the receptors is a man aged 60 to 75 in good health.

The V and J genes are TRBV11-2 and TRBJ2-5; D unresolved. Judging by the DNA end, TRBJ2-7 fits better; the J call may be wrong. The CDR3 is 13 amino acids. Germline CDR1 and CDR2: SGHAT and FQNNGV. CDR3 DNA sequence: TGTGCCAGCAGCTCTAGGGTCTGGGACGAGCAGTACTTC. This codes for CASSSRVWDEQYF.

V and J are TRBV4-2 and TRBJ2-3, with TRBD2 identical over 7 bases. The V gene end was trimmed by 1 base and the J gene end by 0 bases; junction bases not matched to a gene: 4. Germline-derived CDR1 and CDR2 are LGHNA and YNFKEQ. CDR3 length: 16 residues. The CDR3 sequence is CASSQVGGESTDTQYF. The CDR3 coding sequence is TGTGCCAGCAGCCAAGTTGGGGGGGAGAGCACAGATACGCAGTATTTT.

Concerning this clonotype itself: A read error may account for a junction end that differs from germline. J is TRBJ2-5 and V is TRBV18; D unclear. Germline V gives CDR1 KGHSH, CDR2 LQKENI. The CDR3 extends over 13 amino acids. The CDR3 loop reads CASSPQDQGTQYF. The CDR3 DNA reads as TGTGCCAGCTCACCACAGGACCAAGGGACCCAGTACTTC.

This clonotype has a handful of counts. This chain connects TRBV21-1 to TRBJ2-4; TRBD1, the D gene given by the table, was not confirmed from the DNA. TRBV21-1 is listed as a pseudogene. CDR3 length: 12 residues. This chain's CDR3 is CASPGGQSFQYF. CDR3 DNA sequence: TGTGCCAGCCCCGGTGGACAGTCATTTCAGTACTTC.

In the case of this clonotype: At one boundary the junction diverges from the germline segment, which might be a read error. CDR3 sequence reads: CASSSQVQETQYF. The CDR3, as DNA: TGTGCCAGCAGTTCACAGGTACAAGAGACCCAGTACTTC. V and J are TRBV5-1 and TRBJ2-5; a possible D gene is TRBD1 (5 bases). Germline CDR1 SGHRS, CDR2 YFSETQ. The length of the CDR3 is 13 residues. The full variable domain, completed using reference TRBV5-1 and TRBJ2-5, is KAGVTQTPRYLIKTRGQQVTLSCSPISGHRSVSWYQQTPGQGLQFLFEYFSETQRNKGNFPGRFSGRQFSNSRSEMNVSTLELGDSALYLCASSSQVQETQYFGPGTRLLVL.

This clonotype was counted a few times. The chain employs TRBV25-1 and TRBJ2-5; unclear D gene. TRBJ2-7 explains the end of the DNA better; the J call may be wrong. The CDR3 consists of 12 residues. The germline V gene has CDR1 MGHDK and CDR2 SYGVNS. The CDR3 reads CASSDIPYEQYF. CDR3 DNA: TGTGCCAGCAGTGATATACCGTACGAGCAGTACTTC.

There are a few counts of this clonotype. This rearrangement joins TRBV10-3 to TRBJ2-1; 9 bases are shared with TRBD1. CDR1 is ENHRY, CDR2 SYGVKD, per germline. J was trimmed by 9 bases and V by 0 bases; bases with no gene match: 6. The CDR3 is 15 amino acids. As DNA, the CDR3 is TGTGCCATCAGTGAGTCAGGGACAGGGTATGGTGAGCAGTTCTTC. Amino acid sequence: CAISESGTGYGEQFF.

This clonotype was observed a handful of times. The chain has TRBV27 and TRBJ1-2; 8 nucleotides match TRBD1. This CDR3 spans 12 amino acids. The trim removed 6 bases at V and 8 bases at J, leaving 5 bases unmatched. From germline, CDR1 is MNHEY and CDR2 SMNVEV (reference sequence). This CDR3 reads CASSQTGVGYTF. Written as DNA, the CDR3 is TGTGCCAGCAGCCAGACAGGGGTCGGCTACACCTTC.

This sequence joins TRBV28 and TRBJ2-5, with D maybe TRBD2 (6 bases). CDR3 length: 14 amino acids. The germline V and J ends were trimmed by 3 bases and 2 bases, with 10 bases remaining between them. The germline gives CDR1 MDHEN, CDR2 SYDVKM. CDR3 residues: CASSFGDFQETQYF. The CDR3, as DNA: TGTGCCAGCAGTTTTGGGGACTTTCAAGAGACCCAGTACTTC.

This clonotype was seen only a few times. The chain links TRBV7-9 to TRBJ2-2, with 9 bases aligning to TRBD1. Unmatched junction bases numbered 4, after V lost 5 bases and J lost 3 bases. Per the germline V gene, CDR1 is SEHNR and CDR2 is FQNEAQ (reference sequence). CDR3 length: 15 amino acids. The CDR3 nucleotides read TGTGCCAGCAGCCCACAGGGGGCGTACACCGGGGAGCTGTTTTTT. Translating it yields CASSPQGAYTGELFF. The full variable domain, with the rest looked up from reference TRBV7-9 and TRBJ2-2, is DTGVSQNPRHKITKRGQNVTFRCDPISEHNRLYWYRQTLGQGPEFLTYFQNEAQLEKSRLLSDRFSAERPKGSFSTLEIQRTEQGDSAMYLCASSPQGAYTGELFFGEGSRLTVL.

This chain links TRBV2 with TRBJ2-7; D tentatively reads TRBD1 or TRBD2 (5 bases each). Trimming shortened V by 3 bases and J by 2 bases, and 17 bases separated the two germline ends. Germline V gene sequence: CDR1 SNHLY, CDR2 FYNNEI. This CDR3 spans 16 amino acids. The CDR3 DNA sequence: TGTGCCAGCAGTGATCGGGGCCATACAGTTACCTACGAGCAGTACTTC. Translated: CASSDRGHTVTYEQYF.

The chain carries TRBV20-1 and TRBJ2-1, with 7 bases aligning to TRBD2. Trimming removed 0 bases from V and 7 bases from J; junction bases left unmatched: 6. The CDR3 runs to 14 residues. Germline CDR1 DFQATT, CDR2 SNEGSKA (reference sequence). CDR3 coding DNA: TGCAGTGCTAGAGATCCGTCAGCGGGAAATGAGCAGTTCTTC. It is translated as CSARDPSAGNEQFF.

This clonotype was seen a handful of times. The J gene is TRBJ1-2, the V gene TRBV11-2, with a weak D call TRBD1 (5 bases). Trimming left V 5 bases short and J 4 bases short, with 14 bases between. The CDR3 length is 14 residues. Germline V lookup: CDR1 SGHAT, CDR2 FQNNGV. The CDR3 sequence is CASSPMPRAYGYTF. The CDR3 bases are TGTGCCAGCAGCCCCATGCCCAGGGCCTATGGCTACACCTTC.

There are a few counts of this clonotype. V is TRBV7-2 and J is TRBJ2-4; TRBD2 aligns across 8 bases. The DNA end favors TRBJ2-5, so the J call may be wrong. CDR1 and CDR2 (germline): SGHTA, FQGNSA. CDR3 size: 15 residues. CDR3 in DNA: TGTGCCAGCAGCTTTGGGTCGGGGGGGCAAGAGACCCAGTACTTC. Its protein product is CASSFGSGGQETQYF.

This clonotype was found a few times. Its ends do not fully match the called genes, so a read error is possible. The chain uses TRBV5-1 and TRBJ2-3, with 11 bases fitting TRBD2. The germline CDR1 and CDR2 sequences are SGHRS and YFSETQ. The CDR3 has 16 amino acids. CDR3 region: CASSLGLAGYTDTQYF. Written as DNA, the CDR3 is TGTGCCAGCAGCCTAGGACTAGCGGGTTACACAGATACGCAGTATTTT.

The genes are TRBV7-2 and TRBJ2-4; D not certain. Germline V gene data show CDR1 as SGHTA and CDR2 as FQGNSA. CDR3 size: 13 residues. Trimming removed 4 bases at V and 0 bases at J, with 4 bases between. Written as DNA, the CDR3 is TGTGCCAGCAGCTGGGGAGCCAAAAACATTCAGTACTTC. Translation: CASSWGAKNIQYF.

V usage is TRBV11-2 and J usage is TRBJ2-7; 12 bases are shared with TRBD1. Germline V lookup: CDR1 SGHAT, CDR2 FQNNGV. Losses at the gene ends were 1 base for V and 4 bases for J; bases not matched to a gene: 5. The CDR3 contains 16 residues. The CDR3 DNA sequence: TGTGCCAGCAGCTTAGCCGGGACAGGGGGCGGATACGAGCAGTACTTC. It translates to CASSLAGTGGGYEQYF. The full variable domain, in which reference TRBV11-2 and TRBJ2-7 provide the parts outside the CDR3, is EAGVAQSPRYKIIEKRQSVAFWCNPISGHATLYWYQQILGQGPKLLIQFQNNGVVDDSQLPKDRFSAERLKGVDSTLKIQPAKLEDSAVYLCASSLAGTGGGYEQYFGPGTRLTVT.

This chain uses TRBV20-1 with TRBJ2-7, with D maybe TRBD1 (6 bases). Germline V gene data show CDR1 as DFQATT and CDR2 as SNEGSKA (reference sequence). CDR3 length: 14 amino acids. Trimming removed 3 bases from V and 6 bases from J, with 18 bases in between. The CDR3: CSASGGRVGVEQYF. As DNA, the CDR3 is TGCAGTGCTAGTGGGGGCAGGGTAGGAGTCGAGCAGTACTTC.

V usage is TRBV21-1 and J usage is TRBJ2-3. TRBV21-1 is a known pseudogene. The CDR3 runs 15 residues. This CDR3 is CASSKPRYDTDTQYF. The CDR3 nucleotides are TGTGCCAGCAGCAAACCGAGATATGACACAGATACGCAGTATTTT.

This clonotype came up a few times. The CDR3 protein is CATKGDYQETQYF. CDR3 coding DNA: TGTGCCACAAAAGGGGACTACCAAGAGACCCAGTACTTC. The chain joins TRBV10-3 to TRBJ2-5; tentatively, D is TRBD2 (6 bases). CDR3 length equals 13 residues. Per the germline V gene, CDR1 is ENHRY and CDR2 is SYGVKD. V lost 10 bases and J lost 0, with 12 bases in between.

This clonotype was seen a handful of times. The chain couples TRBV27 to TRBJ1-6; TRBD1 might be the D (5 bases). Trimming pared 7 bases from V and 4 bases from J, leaving 8 bases between. Per germline, CDR1 MNHEY and CDR2 SMNVEV (reference sequence). The CDR3 totals 13 residues. In DNA, the CDR3 is TGTGCCAGCACCGGGGGATATAATTCACCCCTCCACTTT. As protein: CASTGGYNSPLHF.

V gene TRBV5-1 combines with J gene TRBJ2-7, with 8 bases aligning to TRBD1. Looked up from germline, CDR1 is SGHRS and CDR2 is YFSETQ. The CDR3 loop spans 21 amino acids. The V gene end was trimmed by 4 bases and the J gene end by 6 bases; junction bases not matched to a gene: 30. CDR3 sequence reads: CASSPRTGLNPEAPDISEQYF. The CDR3 coding sequence is TGCGCCAGCAGCCCCAGGACAGGGTTGAATCCCGAGGCTCCTGATATTAGCGAGCAGTACTTC.

V usage is TRBV10-3 and J usage is TRBJ2-7; 12 nucleotides align to TRBD2. The ends lost 11 bases at V and 4 bases at J; junction bases unmatched: 9. Germline loops: CDR1 ENHRY, CDR2 SYGVKD. The CDR3 contains 14 residues. The chain's CDR3 is CAAFNGLAGYEQYF. CDR3 nucleotide sequence: TGTGCCGCCTTTAACGGACTAGCGGGGTACGAGCAGTACTTC.

This clonotype was detected many times. The chain uses TRBV20-1 and TRBJ2-7, with TRBD1 matching over 7 bases. The germline V gene has CDR1 DFQATT and CDR2 SNEGSKA (reference sequence). This CDR3 has 14 residues. In nucleotides, the CDR3 is TGCAGCACCGGTACCGGGACAGTCCGGGACGAGCAGTACTTC. Translation: CSTGTGTVRDEQYF.